These 8 T cell receptor beta chains came from one sample sequenced in a study of response to subunit inactivated influenza vaccine. TCRdb itself ran the RT-PCR reads through MiXCR, one entry per CDR3 protein. Among roughly 500,000 distinct CDR3 sequences listed, roughly 23% were seen once. These same data were also listed under a study on T cells expressing NK-cell markers. Turning to that study: TCR beta cDNA was generated via 5'RACE template switching incorporating UMIs.

The source was CD4+ T cells sorted from PBMCs, collected 11 to 12 days after vaccination. These receptors were taken from a man aged 50-59 years who received an inactivated influenza vaccine.

The chain has TRBV7-9 and TRBJ2-1, with D uncertain. The CDR3 covers 11 residues. Per germline, CDR1 SEHNR and CDR2 FQNEAQ (reference sequence). The ends were cut back, 5 bases at V and 6 bases at J, with 5 bases in the middle. The CDR3 DNA reads TGTGCCAGCAGCAAATCCAATGAGCAGTTCTTC. It specifies CASSKSNEQFF.

CDR3 nucleotides: TGTGCCAGCAGCTTAGTTGACGCCGCGGCCCAGTACTTC. This codes for CASSLVDAAAQYF. The chain is built from TRBV7-2 and TRBJ2-5, with D uncertain. V shed 1 base and J shed 9 bases, with 12 bases lying between them. Germline-derived CDR1 and CDR2 are SGHTA and FQGNSA. The CDR3 length is 13 residues.

A few counts support this clonotype. This chain connects TRBV15 to TRBJ2-7; 10 bases match TRBD1. Germline CDR1 and CDR2: LNHNV and YYDKDF (reference sequence). The CDR3 has 15 amino acids. With V trimmed by 1 base and J by 4 bases, 4 bases remained unmatched. CDR3 loop: CATSRGQGAHYEQYF. The CDR3 DNA reads as TGTGCCACCAGCAGAGGACAGGGGGCGCATTACGAGCAGTACTTC.

This clonotype showed up just a few times. The chain carries TRBV27 and TRBJ2-7; D is perhaps TRBD1 (6 bases). The CDR3 loop spans 15 amino acids. Looked up from germline, CDR1 is MNHEY and CDR2 is SMNVEV (reference sequence). Trimming pared 6 bases from V and 2 bases from J, leaving 17 bases between. The CDR3 region is CASRPGAGATYEQYF. DNA of the CDR3: TGTGCCAGCAGACCAGGGGCCGGGGCGACCTACGAGCAGTACTTC.

The chain joins TRBV7-2 to TRBJ1-4; possibly TRBD1 for D (5 bases). The CDR3 sequence is 15 residues long. Germline-derived CDR1 and CDR2 are SGHTA and FQGNSA. Deletions cut 4 bases from V and 8 bases from J, with 17 bases between. The CDR3 loop reads CASSSSKGAEEKLFF. CDR3 coding DNA: TGTGCCAGCAGCTCCAGTAAAGGGGCAGAAGAAAAACTGTTTTTT.

CDR3 in amino acids: CSASLSQGRNEQFF. The CDR3 DNA follows: TGCAGTGCTAGTCTATCACAGGGGAGGAATGAGCAGTTCTTC. The chain employs TRBV20-1 and TRBJ2-1, with TRBD1 as a possible D gene (7 bases). Germline V gene data show CDR1 as DFQATT and CDR2 as SNEGSKA (reference sequence). There are 14 residues in the CDR3. The V and J ends lost 3 bases and 7 bases respectively, with 16 bases between them.

The chain uses TRBV2 and TRBJ1-1; 8 bases are a match to TRBD1. Germline V gene data show CDR1 as SNHLY and CDR2 as FYNNEI. This CDR3 comprises 13 residues. The trim removed 5 bases at V and 11 bases at J, leaving 10 bases unmatched. CDR3: CASSTGQGRSAFF. CDR3 in DNA: TGTGCCAGCAGTACTGGACAGGGAAGGTCGGCTTTCTTT.

This sequence joins TRBV24-1 and TRBJ2-5, with TRBD2 matching over 10 bases. The germline gives CDR1 KGHDR, CDR2 SFDVKD. There are 15 residues in the CDR3. Germline trimming cut 3 bases from V and 2 bases from J; bases unmatched to any gene: 2. In DNA form, the CDR3 reads TGTGCCACCAGTGATACTAGCGGGGCACAAGAGACCCAGTACTTC. This encodes CATSDTSGAQETQYF.